These 19 T cell receptor beta chains originate from one sample sequenced in a study of cytomegalovirus exposure and HLA in healthy donors. The PCR contained 60 Vbeta and 13 Jbeta primers. Sequencing was performed with immunoSEQ multiplex PCR; in TCRdb, only in-frame clones are kept and a portion is missing. Of 150,000 or so clones listed, roughly 82% are singletons. The sample consisted of PBMCs. These receptors were taken from a woman in her twenties or thirties in good health and CMV-seronegative.

The chain is built from TRBV14 and TRBJ2-1, with 10 positions matching TRBD1. Unmatched junction bases numbered 6, after V lost 3 bases and J lost 4 bases. Germline loops: CDR1 SGHDN, CDR2 FVKESK. This CDR3 contains 16 residues. Here the CDR3 DNA reads TGTGCCAGCAGCCATGATCGGACAGGGGGTTACAATGAGCAGTTCTTC. It encodes CASSHDRTGGYNEQFF. Filled out from reference TRBV14 and TRBJ2-1, the complete variable domain reads EAGVTQFPSHSVIEKGQTVTLRCDPISGHDNLYWYRRVMGKEIKFLLHFVKESKQDESGMPNNRFLAERTGGTYSTLKVQPAELEDSGVYFCASSHDRTGGYNEQFFGPGTRLTVL.

As regards this clone: The sample holds other DNA sequences that translate to the same CDR3. V and J are TRBV15 and TRBJ2-7, with 9 positions matching TRBD1. Germline trimming cut 5 bases from V and 3 bases from J; bases unmatched to any gene: 2. This CDR3 region has 13 residues. Germline CDR1 LNHNV, CDR2 YYDKDF (reference sequence). CDR3 residues: CATSPGQGYEQYF. Written as DNA, the CDR3 is TGTGCCACCAGCCCGGGACAGGGCTACGAGCAGTACTTC.

This clone was detected only a few times. The chain couples TRBV6-6 to TRBJ2-2, with D perhaps TRBD2 (5 bases). The CDR3 is 16 amino acids. V shed 5 bases and J shed 4 bases, with 17 bases lying between them. Germline V gene lookup returns CDR1 MNHNY and CDR2 SVGAGI (reference sequence). CDR3: CASSTLIELVTGELFF. The CDR3 bases are TGTGCCAGCAGTACCCTCATCGAACTAGTCACCGGGGAGCTGTTTTTT.

The V gene is TRBV7-9, the J gene TRBJ2-1; TRBD2 matches 7 bases. Germline assignment: CDR1 SEHNR and CDR2 FQNEAQ (reference sequence). The junction had 10 bases not matched to a gene; V was cut back by 5 bases and J by 0 bases. The CDR3 runs to 17 residues. CDR3 protein: CASSRGLAGSSYNEQFF. The CDR3 DNA reads as TGTGCCAGCAGCCGCGGATTAGCGGGTAGCTCCTACAATGAGCAGTTCTTC.

The rearrangement joins TRBV11-2 to TRBJ1-1, with D uncertain. This CDR3 is 11 amino acids long. Germline V gives CDR1 SGHAT, CDR2 FQNNGV. Trimming removed 3 bases at V and 7 bases at J, with 6 bases between. CDR3 sequence: CASSFSLEAFF. CDR3 in DNA: TGTGCCAGCAGCTTTAGTCTTGAAGCTTTCTTT.

CDR3 DNA sequence: TGTGCCTGGAGTGCTAAGGCAGGTGGAAACACCATATATTTT. It translates to CAWSAKAGGNTIYF. The V and J genes are TRBV30 and TRBJ1-3; D is uncertain. V was cut by 1 base and J by 3 bases, with 10 bases left in between. Germline assignment: CDR1 GTSNPN and CDR2 SVGIG (reference sequence). The CDR3 covers 14 residues.

This CDR3 reads CASSLATGGSYNEQFF. CDR3 bases: TGTGCCAGCAGCTTAGCAACGGGGGGCTCCTACAATGAGCAGTTCTTC. This sequence joins TRBV11-2 and TRBJ2-1; TRBD2 matches 7 bases. J lost 0 bases, V lost 1 base, and 3 bases had no gene match. Germline CDR1 SGHAT, CDR2 FQNNGV. The CDR3 has 16 amino acids.

This chain joins TRBV5-1 and TRBJ2-3; TRBD2 matches 7 bases. This CDR3 spans 14 amino acids. Germline values: CDR1 SGHRS, CDR2 YFSETQ. J lost 1 base, V lost 4 bases, and 3 bases had no gene match. The CDR3 loop reads CASSPGRGTDTQYF. Here the CDR3 DNA reads TGCGCCAGCAGCCCAGGGAGGGGCACAGATACGCAGTATTTT.

The rearrangement links TRBV5-6 to TRBJ2-7; 9 nucleotides match TRBD1. The V gene end was trimmed by 5 bases and the J gene end by 4 bases; junction bases not matched to a gene: 7. The germline gives CDR1 SGHDT, CDR2 YYEEEE. The CDR3 extends over 14 amino acids. CDR3 in amino acids: CASSLTGGAYEQYF. Written as DNA, the CDR3 is TGTGCCAGCAGTTTGACAGGGGGTGCGTACGAGCAGTACTTC.

This clone occurred a few times. The chain combines TRBV19 with TRBJ1-4; the match to TRBD1 covers 7 bases. Unmatched junction bases numbered 18, after V lost 4 bases and J lost 7 bases. The CDR3 has 18 residues. The germline CDR1 and CDR2 sequences are LNHDA and SQIVND (reference sequence). The DNA for the CDR3 is TGTGCCAGTAGTACGAGACAGGGCTCCTTACTCACGGCTGAAAAACTGTTTTTT. It codes for CASSTRQGSLLTAEKLFF.

This clone was seen only a few times. This chain joins TRBV19 and TRBJ1-4; 11 bases align to TRBD1. Germline values: CDR1 LNHDA, CDR2 SQIVND (reference sequence). V lost 4 bases, J lost 6 bases, and 1 base stayed unmatched. This CDR3 has 14 residues. CDR3: CASSTGQGDEKLFF. CDR3 DNA: TGTGCCAGTAGTACGGGACAGGGGGATGAAAAACTGTTTTTT.

This clone showed up just a few times. This chain links TRBV5-8 with TRBJ1-2; maybe TRBD1 (6 bases). Per the germline V gene, CDR1 is SGHTS and CDR2 is YDEGEE. This CDR3 contains 17 residues. Trimming left V 6 bases short and J 4 bases short, with 25 bases between. CDR3 sequence reads: CASTPKGGLRTFYGYTF. The CDR3 nucleotides read TGTGCCAGCACCCCCAAGGGGGGGTTGAGGACCTTCTATGGCTACACCTTC.

The chain uses TRBV27 and TRBJ2-2; 8 bases agree with TRBD1. V dropped 6 bases and J dropped 3; count of bases not matched to a gene: 9. This CDR3 has 16 amino acids. The germline gives CDR1 MNHEY, CDR2 SMNVEV (reference sequence). The CDR3 nucleotides read TGTGCCAGCAGGGTTTTAAACAGGGGGGACACCGGGGAGCTGTTTTTT. Encoded protein: CASRVLNRGDTGELFF.

The chain combines TRBV30 with TRBJ2-3, with 13 bases that match TRBD2. J gave up 4 bases and V 4 bases, and 5 bases lay outside the gene matches. This CDR3 is built from 15 residues. The V gene's germline CDR1 is GTSNPN and CDR2 SVGIG (reference sequence). The DNA of the CDR3 is TGTGCCTGGACGGGACTAGCGGGGAGTCCAGATACGCAGTATTTT. Translating it yields CAWTGLAGSPDTQYF.

The chain joins TRBV12-5 to TRBJ2-5; D unresolved. Germline V gene data show CDR1 as LGHNT and CDR2 as FRNRAP. The V gene lost 1 base and the J gene lost 7 bases, with 4 bases spanning the gap. The CDR3 runs 11 residues. DNA for the CDR3: TGTGCTAGTGGTTTGGGAGTGACCCAGTACTTC. Translating gives CASGLGVTQYF.

This clone was counted a single time. The chain joins TRBV5-1 to TRBJ2-1, with D perhaps TRBD1 (5 bases). Trimming stripped 2 bases from V and 6 bases from J, with 9 bases between. The CDR3 spans 13 residues. Germline-derived CDR1 and CDR2 are SGHRS and YFSETQ. CDR3 sequence: CASSFQGVNEQFF. The CDR3 nucleotides read TGCGCCAGCAGCTTTCAAGGGGTCAATGAGCAGTTCTTC.

A few counts support this clone. The chain uses TRBV2 and TRBJ2-4, with D perhaps TRBD1 (5 bases). The germline V and J ends were trimmed by 8 bases and 6 bases, with 17 bases remaining between them. This CDR3 has 14 residues. Germline V lookup: CDR1 SNHLY, CDR2 FYNNEI. The CDR3 spells CASRSGAGRNIQYF. CDR3 coding DNA: TGTGCCAGCCGATCTGGGGCAGGAAGAAACATTCAGTACTTC.

The V call is TRBV7-9, the J call TRBJ1-2; D is undetermined. V lost 1 base and J 8 bases, leaving 17 bases between the germline ends. CDR1 and CDR2 (germline): SEHNR, FQNEAQ (reference sequence). CDR3 size: 15 residues. Here the CDR3 reads CASSLDALPGRGYTF. In DNA, the CDR3 is TGTGCCAGCAGCTTAGACGCTCTGCCGGGTAGGGGCTACACCTTC.

The table lists this clone with a few counts. The chain is built from TRBV4-3 and TRBJ1-1; perhaps TRBD1 as D (6 bases). V shed 0 bases and J shed 0 bases, with 14 bases lying between them. The CDR3 has 17 amino acids. Germline V gives CDR1 LGHNA, CDR2 YSLEER. The CDR3 sequence: CASSQETHRALNTEAFF. In DNA form, the CDR3 reads TGCGCCAGCAGCCAAGAAACCCACAGGGCTTTGAACACTGAAGCTTTCTTT.